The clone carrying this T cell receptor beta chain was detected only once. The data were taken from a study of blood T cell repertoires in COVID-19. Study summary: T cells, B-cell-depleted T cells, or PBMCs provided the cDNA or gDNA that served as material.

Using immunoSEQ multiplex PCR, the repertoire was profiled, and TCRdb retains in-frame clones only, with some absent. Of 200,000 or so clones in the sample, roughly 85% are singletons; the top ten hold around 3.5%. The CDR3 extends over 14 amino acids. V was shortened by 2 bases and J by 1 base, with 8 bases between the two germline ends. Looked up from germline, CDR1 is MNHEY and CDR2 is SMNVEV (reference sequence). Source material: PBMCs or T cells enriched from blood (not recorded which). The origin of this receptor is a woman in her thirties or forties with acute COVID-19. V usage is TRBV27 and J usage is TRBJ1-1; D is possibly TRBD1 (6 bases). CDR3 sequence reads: CASSLGGRNTEAFF. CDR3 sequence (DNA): TGTGCCAGCAGTTTAGGGGGCAGGAACACTGAAGCTTTCTTT.